Presented here are 3 T cell receptor beta chains from one specimen sequenced in a study of T cells in Graves' hyperthyroidism and ophthalmopathy. The source material, RNA transcripts, was used to amplify TCR beta CDR3 regions. The HTBI set primed first-round TCR CDR3 RT-PCR. From the multiplex PCR reads, TCRdb called clonotypes with MiXCR, one entry per CDR3 protein. This sample carries over 650,000 distinct CDR3 sequences, roughly 15% of them seen once, and the ten largest clones take under 8.5%. Input material: blood. These receptors all come from a young man with Graves' hyperthyroidism.

The chain recombines TRBV27 with TRBJ1-1, with 7 bases that match TRBD1. V lost 6 bases and J lost 0; bases outside the gene matches: 7. Germline V gene sequence: CDR1 MNHEY, CDR2 SMNVEV (reference sequence). The CDR3 has 15 residues. CDR3 region: CASRPRQGMNTEAFF. As DNA, the CDR3 is TGTGCCAGCAGACCCCGACAGGGTATGAACACTGAAGCTTTCTTT.

This clonotype was counted many times. This chain uses TRBV2 with TRBJ1-2; D may be TRBD1 (5 bases). The V and J ends lost 5 bases and 2 bases respectively, with 9 bases between them. Germline CDR1 SNHLY, CDR2 FYNNEI. The CDR3 sequence is 13 residues long. In DNA, the CDR3 is TGTGCCAGCAGTAGACAGACCAACTATGGCTACACCTTC. It codes for CASSRQTNYGYTF.

This clonotype has a count of ten or more. V gene TRBV6-2 or TRBV6-3 combines with J gene TRBJ1-1; TRBD1 aligns across 7 bases. The CDR3 runs to 17 residues. The V gene end was trimmed by 0 bases and the J gene end by 0 bases; junction bases not matched to a gene: 7. Germline CDR1 is MNHEY and CDR2 is SVGEGT. CDR3 loop: CASSYSSPGGMNTEAFF. DNA for the CDR3: TGTGCCAGCAGTTACTCGAGTCCAGGGGGGATGAACACTGAAGCTTTCTTT.